The 22 T cell receptor beta chains below all came from one sample that was sequenced in a study of vaccination and CD4 T cells after COVID-19. Cultured CD4+ T cell DNA was sequenced using the Oncomine TCR Beta short-read assay. Each CDR3 protein gets one entry after TCRdb re-called the PCR reads with MiXCR. The table shows under 15,000 distinct CDR3 sequences, with 50% to 55% occurring only once. Stated treatment: roughly 10-day PBMC culture with coronavirus spike peptide pools or control peptides (ViraFEST assay). These receptors' antigens are unknown. The source material was CD4+ T cells from blood, cultured in vitro. All receptors come from a human donor who had recovered from COVID-19.

The rearrangement joins TRBV12-3 or TRBV12-4 to TRBJ2-3, with a tentative D call TRBD2 (5 bases). Deletions cut 6 bases from V and 8 bases from J, with 18 bases between. The CDR3 contains 14 residues. DNA for the CDR3: TGTGCCAGCAGACCCCTGGCTGCTCGGGGTACGCAGTATTTT. It translates to CASRPLAARGTQYF.

This chain links TRBV12-5 with TRBJ1-2; 8 positions match TRBD1. With 6 bases clipped from V and 4 bases from J, the junction kept 10 bases outside the gene matches. The CDR3 has 15 amino acids. CDR1 and CDR2 from the germline V gene are LGHNT and FRNRAP. CDR3 in amino acids: CASGPSDREGYGYTF. CDR3 nucleotide sequence: TGTGCTAGTGGCCCCTCGGACAGGGAGGGCTATGGCTACACCTTC.

The sample holds a few counts of this clonotype. The chain is built from TRBV2 and TRBJ1-2; unclear D gene. V lost 6 bases, J lost 8 bases, and 13 bases lay in between. The CDR3 has 12 amino acids. Germline V gene lookup returns CDR1 SNHLY and CDR2 FYNNEI. The CDR3 spells CASRGSLGGYTF. The DNA of the CDR3 is TGTGCCAGCAGGGGGTCTTTAGGGGGCTACACCTTC. Using reference TRBV2 and TRBJ1-2 for the parts outside the CDR3, the full variable domain is EPEVTQTPSHQVTQMGQEVILRCVPISNHLYFYWYRQILGQKVEFLVSFYNNEISEKSEIFDDQFSVERPDGSNFTLKIRSTKLEDSAMYFCASRGSLGGYTFGSGTRLTVV.

This clonotype occurred a few times. The genes are TRBV20-1 and TRBJ2-7, with D unresolved. CDR1 is DFQATT, CDR2 SNEGSKA, per germline (reference sequence). CDR3 length: 12 amino acids. V was cut by 1 base and J by 2 bases, with 6 bases left in between. Written as DNA, the CDR3 is TGCAGTGCTAGAGGGCGGACCTACGAGCAGTACTTC. Encoded protein: CSARGRTYEQYF.

The chain combines TRBV7-2 with TRBJ2-7; 8 bases align to TRBD2. With 3 bases clipped from V and 6 bases from J, the junction kept 7 bases outside the gene matches. The germline V gene has CDR1 SGHTA and CDR2 FQGNSA. This CDR3 has 14 residues. The CDR3 here is CASSFIGGAGEQYF. Written as DNA, the CDR3 is TGTGCCAGCAGCTTTATCGGGGGGGCCGGCGAGCAGTACTTC.

The DNA of the CDR3 is TGCGCCAGCAGCCAAGCGGGGCTGGGGAGCAATCAGCCCCAGCATTTT. It yields the protein CASSQAGLGSNQPQHF. The chain employs TRBV4-1 and TRBJ1-5, with D perhaps matching TRBD1 (5 bases). CDR1 is MGHRA, CDR2 YSYEKL, per germline. V dropped 1 base and J dropped 1 base, with 11 bases sitting between them. The CDR3 runs to 16 residues.

The chain links TRBV7-9 to TRBJ2-2; either TRBD1 or TRBD2 may supply D (5 bases each). Germline CDR1 and CDR2: SEHNR and FQNEAQ (reference sequence). The CDR3 has 15 residues. Trimming stripped 5 bases from V and 4 bases from J, with 14 bases between. CDR3 DNA sequence: TGTGCCAGCAGCCCCTCCGGGGCGGGCACCGGGGAGCTGTTTTTT. It is translated as CASSPSGAGTGELFF.

The V gene is TRBV5-1, the J gene TRBJ1-3, with D unclear. The ends were cut back, 8 bases at V and 3 bases at J, with 15 bases in the middle. Germline values: CDR1 SGHRS, CDR2 YFSETQ. The CDR3 extends over 14 amino acids. CDR3 residues: CASTRGTGGNTIYF. CDR3 coding DNA: TGCGCCAGTACCCGAGGTACGGGTGGAAACACCATATATTTT.

The chain couples TRBV20-1 to TRBJ1-1; possibly TRBD1 for D (5 bases). Trimming took 6 bases from V and 8 from J, leaving 16 bases between them. CDR1 is DFQATT, CDR2 SNEGSKA, per germline (reference sequence). The CDR3 runs to 12 residues. Here the CDR3 reads CSAGGGKAEAFF. CDR3 in DNA: TGCAGTGCCGGGGGGGGGAAGGCCGAAGCTTTCTTT.

The chain joins TRBV11-2 to TRBJ1-6, with 9 nucleotides matching TRBD1. Unmatched junction bases numbered 3, after V lost 8 bases and J lost 7 bases. CDR3 length equals 13 residues. The germline CDR1 and CDR2 sequences are SGHAT and FQNNGV. CDR3 loop: CASGTGYNSPLHF. DNA of the CDR3: TGTGCCAGCGGGACAGGGTACAATTCACCCCTCCACTTT.

This clonotype has just a few counts. The CDR3, as DNA: TGTGCCAGCAGTGACGCGGCAGGTGGTTCACCCCTCCACTTT. It translates to CASSDAAGGSPLHF. This rearrangement joins TRBV6-4 to TRBJ1-6, with D uncertain. V was pared by 2 bases and J by 9 bases, with 11 bases between. Germline assignment: CDR1 MRHNA and CDR2 SNTAGT. The CDR3 covers 14 residues.

This clonotype occurred a few times. The CDR3 nucleotides are TGTGCCAGCAAAGACCAACAGGGGGCAGGTGATGGCTACACCTTC. Protein sequence: CASKDQQGAGDGYTF. The chain uses TRBV11-3 and TRBJ1-2; the match to TRBD1 covers 9 bases. The CDR3 is 15 amino acids. The V segment lost 7 bases and the J segment 6 bases; nucleotides outside the gene matches: 12. Germline lookup yields CDR1 SGHNT and CDR2 YENEEA. Filled out from reference TRBV11-3 and TRBJ1-2, the complete variable domain reads EAGVVQSPRYKIIEKKQPVAFWCNPISGHNTLYWYLQNLGQGPELLIRYENEEAVDDSQLPKDRFSAERLKGVDSTLKIQPAELGDSAVYLCASKDQQGAGDGYTFGSGTRLTVV.

CDR3 protein: CASSEGTINEQFF. The CDR3 DNA follows: TGTGCCAGCAGTGAAGGGACTATCAATGAGCAGTTCTTC. The chain is built from TRBV2 and TRBJ2-1, with D perhaps matching TRBD2 (6 bases). Germline CDR1 reads SNHLY; CDR2 reads FYNNEI. With 1 base removed from V and 6 bases from J, the gap between germline ends came to 7 bases. The CDR3 sequence is 13 residues long.

The chain combines TRBV20-1 with TRBJ1-1; TRBD1 agrees at 7 bases. V was clipped by 5 bases and J by 1 base; unmatched bases: 10. Germline-derived CDR1 and CDR2 are DFQATT and SNEGSKA (reference sequence). This CDR3 has 15 amino acids. CDR3 in amino acids: CSARGGTDANTEAFF. In nucleotides, the CDR3 is TGCAGTGCTCGAGGTGGGACAGACGCGAACACTGAAGCTTTCTTT.

This sequence joins TRBV11-3 and TRBJ1-3; maybe TRBD1 (5 bases). CDR1 is SGHNT, CDR2 YENEEA, per germline. V was shortened by 5 bases and J by 1 base, with 9 bases between the two germline ends. The CDR3 loop spans 14 amino acids. CDR3 loop: CASSARGSGNTIYF. CDR3 in DNA: TGTGCCAGCAGCGCCCGGGGGTCTGGAAACACCATATATTTT.

Comments on this clonotype: This may stem from a read error, because a much larger clone lies one nucleotide away. The chain joins TRBV6-1 to TRBJ1-2; 8 nucleotides agree with TRBD1. The CDR3 covers 16 residues. Germline V lookup: CDR1 MNHNS, CDR2 SASEGT. The CDR3 loop reads CAGRTTGGAKTNGYTF. The CDR3 nucleotides read TGTGCCGGCAGGACTACAGGGGGGGCGAAGACCAATGGCTACACCTTC.

This chain uses TRBV11-2 with TRBJ1-3; D not resolved. Germline V gene sequence: CDR1 SGHAT, CDR2 FQNNGV. The CDR3 consists of 14 residues. V lost 5 bases and J 1 base, leaving 9 bases between the germline ends. The CDR3 DNA is TGTGCCAGCAGCCCCTCGGGGTCTGGAAACACCATATATTTT. The encoded protein is CASSPSGSGNTIYF. The complete variable domain, with remaining parts taken from reference TRBV11-2 and TRBJ1-3, reads EAGVAQSPRYKIIEKRQSVAFWCNPISGHATLYWYQQILGQGPKLLIQFQNNGVVDDSQLPKDRFSAERLKGVDSTLKIQPAKLEDSAVYLCASSPSGSGNTIYFGEGSWLTVV.

This chain links TRBV19 with TRBJ2-3; TRBD2 matches at 16 bases. This CDR3 is built from 16 residues. The V segment lost 7 bases and the J segment 9 bases; nucleotides outside the gene matches: 10. Germline V gene lookup returns CDR1 LNHDA and CDR2 SQIVND (reference sequence). CDR3 loop: CASTPGTSGGVRTQYF. The CDR3 DNA follows: TGTGCCAGTACCCCCGGGACTAGCGGGGGGGTTCGGACGCAGTATTTT. Full variable domain (rest looked up from reference TRBV19 and TRBJ2-3): DGGITQSPKYLFRKEGQNVTLSCEQNLNHDAMYWYRQDPGQGLRLIYYSQIVNDFQKGDIAEGYSVSREKKESFPLTVTSAQKNPTAFYLCASTPGTSGGVRTQYFGPGTRLTVL.

On this clonotype: It may be a read error: a sequence one base away is much more abundant. The chain recombines TRBV6-4 with TRBJ1-2; 8 nucleotides agree with TRBD1. The CDR3 length is 15 residues. V lost 4 bases, J lost 4 bases, and 8 bases stayed unmatched. CDR1 and CDR2 (germline): MRHNA, SNTAGT. This CDR3 is CASSGRTGSLYGYTF. The CDR3 DNA sequence: TGTGCCAGCAGTGGCCGGACAGGGTCTCTCTATGGCTACACCTTC.

This sequence joins TRBV18 and TRBJ2-2; D is uncertain. CDR3 length equals 12 residues. Germline CDR1 is KGHSH and CDR2 is LQKENI. The V and J ends lost 3 bases and 1 base respectively, with 0 bases between them. DNA of the CDR3: TGTGCCAGCTCACCGAACACCGGGGAGCTGTTTTTT. Its translation is CASSPNTGELFF.

This clonotype is large by share. Germline and junction disagree at one end, which may indicate a read error. This sequence joins TRBV2 and TRBJ2-5; 7 bases align to TRBD1. Germline V gives CDR1 SNHLY, CDR2 FYNNEI. The CDR3 loop spans 13 amino acids. The CDR3 coding sequence is TGTGCCAGCAGTAAAGCCAGGGGGGAGACCCAGTACTTC. Its translation: CASSKARGETQYF. The full variable domain, rest sourced from reference TRBV2 and TRBJ2-5, is EPEVTQTPSHQVTQMGQEVILRCVPISNHLYFYWYRQILGQKVEFLVSFYNNEISEKSEIFDDQFSVERPDGSNFTLKIRSTKLEDSAMYFCASSKARGETQYFGPGTRLLVL.

The chain carries TRBV12-5 and TRBJ1-2; 7 nucleotides line up with TRBD1. The V segment lost 6 bases and the J segment 4 bases; nucleotides outside the gene matches: 14. Germline-derived CDR1 and CDR2 are LGHNT and FRNRAP. This CDR3 spans 16 amino acids. The CDR3: CASGSPLQGQSYGYTF. CDR3 in DNA: TGTGCTAGTGGCTCCCCCCTACAGGGACAGTCCTATGGCTACACCTTC.